This T cell receptor (beta chain) was recorded in a study of control samples from healthy donors and cancer patients (dated by TCRdb to 2020 to 2022). CDR1 and CDR2 are read off the germline V gene as MGHRA and YSYEKL. The CDR3 spans 16 residues, from the cysteine through the phenylalanine. Of the read, only the CDR3 DNA is kept; its 48 bases are in frame from base 1. V is clipped by 0 bases and J by 6 bases, and the sequence between their germline boundaries is 15 bases long. In regard to this clone: Its antigen is not yet known. No base-level quality is on record; no much larger clone is a single base apart.

Receptor amplification or capture employed the immunoSEQ multiplex PCR assay. TCRdb retrieved this table from immuneACCESS and kept in-frame rearrangements only. Not all clones are present; in checked studies, unresolved V genes account for under half, and no reason is known for the remainder. The sample has over 100,000 clones on record, about 89% of them singletons. The ten largest clones capture around 17% of the sample. Recombination linked TRBV4-1 to TRBJ2-1; a confident D gene designation cannot be given. Sequencing was performed on blood. The source is a woman aged 45-60 years in good health. The CDR3 has the sequence CASSQDRSALSNEQFF. The nucleotide sequence reads as follows: TGCGCCAGCAGCCAAGATCGGAGCGCCCTTAGCAATGAGCAGTTCTTC.